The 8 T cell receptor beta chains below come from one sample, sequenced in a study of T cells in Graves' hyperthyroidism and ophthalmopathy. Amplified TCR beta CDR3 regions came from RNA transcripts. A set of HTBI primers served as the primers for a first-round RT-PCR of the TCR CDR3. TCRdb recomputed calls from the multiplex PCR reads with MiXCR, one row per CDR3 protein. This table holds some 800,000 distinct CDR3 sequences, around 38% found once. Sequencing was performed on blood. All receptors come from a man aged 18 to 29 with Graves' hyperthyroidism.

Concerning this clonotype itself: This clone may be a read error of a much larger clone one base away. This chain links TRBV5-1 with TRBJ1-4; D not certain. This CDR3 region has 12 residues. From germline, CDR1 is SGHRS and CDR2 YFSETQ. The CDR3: CASSGSNEELFF. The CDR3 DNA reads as TGCGCCAGCAGCGGATCCAATGAAGAACTGTTTTTT. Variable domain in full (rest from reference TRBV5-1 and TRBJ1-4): KAGVTQTPRYLIKTRGQQVTLSCSPISGHRSVSWYQQTPGQGLQFLFEYFSETQRNKGNFPGRFSGRQFSNSRSEMNVSTLELGDSALYLCASSGSNEELFFGSGTQLSVL.

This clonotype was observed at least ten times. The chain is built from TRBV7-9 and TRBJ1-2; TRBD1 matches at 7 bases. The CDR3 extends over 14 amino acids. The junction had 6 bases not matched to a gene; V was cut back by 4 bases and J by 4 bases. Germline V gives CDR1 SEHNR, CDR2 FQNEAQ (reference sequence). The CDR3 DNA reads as TGTGCCAGCAGCTCCTTCGACAGGGTCTATGGCTACACCTTC. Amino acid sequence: CASSSFDRVYGYTF.

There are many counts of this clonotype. The CDR3: CAISDDRAGANVLTF. DNA of the CDR3: TGTGCCATCAGCGACGACAGGGCTGGGGCCAACGTCCTGACTTTC. The chain joins TRBV10-3 to TRBJ2-6; 7 bases fit TRBD1. CDR3 length equals 15 residues. The germline CDR1 and CDR2 sequences are ENHRY and SYGVKD. V shed 6 bases, J shed 2 bases, and the junction held 4 bases outside the gene matches.

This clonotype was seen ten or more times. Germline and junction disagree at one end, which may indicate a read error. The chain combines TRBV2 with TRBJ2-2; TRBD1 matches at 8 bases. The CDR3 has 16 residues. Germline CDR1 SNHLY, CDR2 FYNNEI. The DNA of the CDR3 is TGTGCCACCAGTTTCACCGGGACAGGGAACACCGGGGAGCTGTTTTTT. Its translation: CATSFTGTGNTGELFF.

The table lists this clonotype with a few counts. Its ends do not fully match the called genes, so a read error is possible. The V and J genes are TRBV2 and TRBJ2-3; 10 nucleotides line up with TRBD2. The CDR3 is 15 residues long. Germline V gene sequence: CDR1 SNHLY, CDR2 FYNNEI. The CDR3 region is CASSKAGGPADTQYF. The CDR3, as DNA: TGTGCCAGCAGTAAAGCGGGGGGGCCCGCAGATACGCAGTATTTT.

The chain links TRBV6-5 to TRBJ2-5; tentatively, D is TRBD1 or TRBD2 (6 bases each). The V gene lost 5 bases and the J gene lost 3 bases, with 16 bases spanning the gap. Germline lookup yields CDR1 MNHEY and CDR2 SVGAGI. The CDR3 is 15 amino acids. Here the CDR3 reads CASSEGEEGEETQYF. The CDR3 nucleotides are TGTGCCAGCAGTGAGGGGGAGGAGGGGGAAGAGACCCAGTACTTC.

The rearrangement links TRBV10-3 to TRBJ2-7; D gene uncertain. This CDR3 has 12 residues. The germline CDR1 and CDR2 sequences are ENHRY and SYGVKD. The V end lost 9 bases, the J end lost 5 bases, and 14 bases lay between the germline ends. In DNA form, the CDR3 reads TGTGCCATGCGCTCGGGCCCGGACGAGCAGTACTTC. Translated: CAMRSGPDEQYF.

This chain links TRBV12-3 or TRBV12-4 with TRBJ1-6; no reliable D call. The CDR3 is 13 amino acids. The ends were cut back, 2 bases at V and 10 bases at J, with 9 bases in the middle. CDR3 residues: CASSLIDGSPLHF. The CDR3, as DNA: TGTGCCAGCAGTTTAATCGATGGGTCACCCCTCCACTTT.